This T cell receptor beta chain originates from a study of blood T cell repertoires in COVID-19 (dated by TCRdb to 2020 to 2022). Background on the whole study: Samples covering the acute and convalescent phases of COVID-19 were provided by collaborators in the United States, Italy and Spain. The material from the prospective study consisted of cDNA or gDNA derived from T cells, B-cell-depleted T cells, or PBMCs. Deeply sampled blood TCRbeta repertoires from subjects exposed to, actively infected with, or recovered from COVID-19 were included in the dataset. The repertoires were released in a freely available public database intended as a resource for research on the immune response to SARS-CoV-2. Samples came from the ongoing ImmuneRACE study (first 160 participants) plus 1,254 subjects from 6 global collaborators. Sample metadata almost always included a de-identified subject ID, COVID-19 status, age in years and sex. Where available, HLA class I and class II types were obtained from metadata supplied by the sample provider rather than from assay-based typing.

Regarding this clone: Its specific antigen is unknown. Base qualities are missing; no much larger clone stands one base away. The same CDR3 arises from other DNA sequences in this sample as well.

TCRbeta CDR3 regions were amplified from genomic DNA by means of the immunoSEQ Assay, a bias-controlled multiplex PCR. The original pipeline was this. The number of nucleated cells in each sample was estimated from the amplification of reference gene primers within the assay. To quantify the absolute abundance of each unique TCRbeta CDR3 rearrangement, sequence reads were collapsed and filtered. For each sample, productive Simpson clonality was calculated as the square root of Simpson's diversity index across productive rearrangements. TCRdb took this table from immuneACCESS and kept in-frame rearrangements with V and J called. Such tables lack part of the clones; where checked against another copy, unresolved V genes explain under half of the gap, and the rest is unexplained. The V and J calls and clone size are taken from that table; D and trimming were inferred from the DNA. This sample gives more than 250,000 clones in total; approximately 87% of them show up just once. 3.5% to 5.5% of the sample is held by the ten biggest clonotypes.

V is cut by 2 bases and J by 2 bases, and the space between the germline ends is 6 bases. In the germline V gene (reference sequence), CDR1 corresponds to SEHNR and CDR2 to FQNEAQ. The CDR3 covers 13 residues, taking in both the cysteine and the phenylalanine. The only DNA kept is the CDR3, 39 bases in frame from the first base. Samples from volunteer blood donors who had recovered from COVID-19 were contributed by a second Seattle source. Each collaborating institution followed its own protocols to collect whole blood in K2EDTA tubes. For TCRbeta analysis, collaborator samples were shipped as frozen whole blood, as isolated PBMCs, or as DNA extracted from either sample type. Study-wide conclusions, independent of this receptor: The quantity of clinical and demographic metadata differed by source and by participant and was supplied without curation.

This receptor was taken from a man aged 60 to 75 who had recovered from COVID-19. Sequenced sample: peripheral blood. The V and J segments used are TRBV7-9 and TRBJ1-1; the D gene is possibly TRBD1, with 5 bases matching. The DNA sequence is as follows: TGTGCCAGCAGCTTAACAGGAAACACTGAAGCTTTCTTT. Its coded protein is CASSLTGNTEAFF.